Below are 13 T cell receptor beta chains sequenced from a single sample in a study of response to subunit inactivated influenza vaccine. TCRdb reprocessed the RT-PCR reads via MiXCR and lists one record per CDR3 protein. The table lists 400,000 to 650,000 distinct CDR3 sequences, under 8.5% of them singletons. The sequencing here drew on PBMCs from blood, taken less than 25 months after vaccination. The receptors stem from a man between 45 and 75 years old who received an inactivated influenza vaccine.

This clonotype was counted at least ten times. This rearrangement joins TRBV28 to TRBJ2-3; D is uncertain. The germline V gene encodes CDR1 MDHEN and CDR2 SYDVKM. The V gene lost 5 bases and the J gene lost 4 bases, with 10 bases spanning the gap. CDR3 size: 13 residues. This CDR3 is CASSPANSDTQYF. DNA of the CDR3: TGTGCCAGCAGTCCGGCGAACTCAGATACGCAGTATTTT.

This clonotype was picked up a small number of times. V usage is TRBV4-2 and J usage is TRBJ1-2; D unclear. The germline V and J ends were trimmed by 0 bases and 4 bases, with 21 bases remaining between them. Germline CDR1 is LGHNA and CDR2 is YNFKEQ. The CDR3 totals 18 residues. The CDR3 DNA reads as TGTGCCAGCAGCCAAGATGGGTCTCGAGGGTTGCCTATCTATGGCTACACCTTC. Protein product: CASSQDGSRGLPIYGYTF.

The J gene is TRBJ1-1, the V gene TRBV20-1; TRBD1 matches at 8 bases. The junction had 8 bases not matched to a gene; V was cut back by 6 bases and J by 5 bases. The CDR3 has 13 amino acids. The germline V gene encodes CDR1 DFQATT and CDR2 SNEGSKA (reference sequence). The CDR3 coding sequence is TGCAGTGCCCCCCGGCAGGGGGCAACTGAAGCTTTCTTT. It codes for CSAPRQGATEAFF.

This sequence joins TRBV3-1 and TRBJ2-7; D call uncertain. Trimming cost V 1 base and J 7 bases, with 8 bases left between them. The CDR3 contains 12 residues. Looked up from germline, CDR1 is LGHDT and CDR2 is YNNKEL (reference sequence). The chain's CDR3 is CASSQVRREQYF. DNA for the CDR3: TGTGCCAGCAGCCAAGTTCGCCGGGAGCAGTACTTC.

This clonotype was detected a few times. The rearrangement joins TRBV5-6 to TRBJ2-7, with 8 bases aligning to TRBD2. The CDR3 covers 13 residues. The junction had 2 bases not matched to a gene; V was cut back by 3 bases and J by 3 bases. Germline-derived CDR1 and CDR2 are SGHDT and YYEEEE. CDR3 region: CASSSGLDYEQYF. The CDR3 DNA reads TGTGCCAGCAGCTCGGGACTAGACTACGAGCAGTACTTC.

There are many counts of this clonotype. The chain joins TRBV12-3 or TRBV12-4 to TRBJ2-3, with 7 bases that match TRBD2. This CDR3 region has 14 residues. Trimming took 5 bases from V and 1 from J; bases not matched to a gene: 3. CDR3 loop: CASSPRGGTDTQYF. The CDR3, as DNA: TGTGCCAGCAGTCCTCGGGGGGGCACAGATACGCAGTATTTT.

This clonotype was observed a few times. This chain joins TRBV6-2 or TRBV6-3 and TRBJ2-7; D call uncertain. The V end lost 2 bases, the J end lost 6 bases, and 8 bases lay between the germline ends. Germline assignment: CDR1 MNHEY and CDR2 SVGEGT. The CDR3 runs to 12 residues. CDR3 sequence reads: CASSYAAGEQYF. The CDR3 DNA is TGTGCCAGCAGTTACGCAGCTGGCGAGCAGTACTTC.

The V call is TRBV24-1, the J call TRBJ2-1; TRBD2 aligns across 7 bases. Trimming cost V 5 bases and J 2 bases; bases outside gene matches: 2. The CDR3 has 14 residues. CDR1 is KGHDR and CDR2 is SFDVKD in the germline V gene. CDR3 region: CATSALAAYNEQFF. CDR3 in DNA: TGTGCCACCAGTGCCCTAGCGGCCTACAATGAGCAGTTCTTC.

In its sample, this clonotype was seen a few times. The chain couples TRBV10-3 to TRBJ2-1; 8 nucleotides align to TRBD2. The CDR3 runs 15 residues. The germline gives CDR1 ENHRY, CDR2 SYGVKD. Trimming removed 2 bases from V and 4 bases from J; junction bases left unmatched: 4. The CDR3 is CAISEHRLAYNEQFF. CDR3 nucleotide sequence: TGTGCCATCAGTGAGCACCGACTAGCGTACAATGAGCAGTTCTTC.

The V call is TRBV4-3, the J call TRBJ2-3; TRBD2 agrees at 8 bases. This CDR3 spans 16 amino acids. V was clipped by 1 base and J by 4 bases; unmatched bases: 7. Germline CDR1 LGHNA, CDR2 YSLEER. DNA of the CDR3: TGCGCCAGCAGCCAAGCCCGTGGCGGGAGGCCAGATACGCAGTATTTT. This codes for CASSQARGGRPDTQYF.

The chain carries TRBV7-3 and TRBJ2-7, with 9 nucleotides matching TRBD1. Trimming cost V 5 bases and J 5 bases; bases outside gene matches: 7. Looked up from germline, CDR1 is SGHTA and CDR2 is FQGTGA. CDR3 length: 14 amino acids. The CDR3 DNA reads TGTGCCAGCAGCCCCGGGACAGGGAACCACGAGCAGTACTTC. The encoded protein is CASSPGTGNHEQYF.

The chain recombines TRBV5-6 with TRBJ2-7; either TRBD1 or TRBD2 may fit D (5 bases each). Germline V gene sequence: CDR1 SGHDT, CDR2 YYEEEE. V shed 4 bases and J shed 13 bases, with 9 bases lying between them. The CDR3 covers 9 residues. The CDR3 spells CASSVGPYF. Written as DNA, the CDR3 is TGTGCCAGCAGCGTGGGACCTTACTTC.

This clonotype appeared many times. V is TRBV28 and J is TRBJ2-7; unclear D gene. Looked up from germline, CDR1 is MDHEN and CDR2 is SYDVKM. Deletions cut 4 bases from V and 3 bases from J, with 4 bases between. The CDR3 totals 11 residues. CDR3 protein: CASSSNYEQYF. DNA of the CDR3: TGTGCCAGCAGTTCTAACTACGAGCAGTACTTC. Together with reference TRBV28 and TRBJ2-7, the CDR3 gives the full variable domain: DVKVTQSSRYLVKRTGEKVFLECVQDMDHENMFWYRQDPGLGLRLIYFSYDVKMKEKGDIPEGYSVSREKKERFSLILESASTNQTSMYLCASSSNYEQYFGPGTRLTVT.